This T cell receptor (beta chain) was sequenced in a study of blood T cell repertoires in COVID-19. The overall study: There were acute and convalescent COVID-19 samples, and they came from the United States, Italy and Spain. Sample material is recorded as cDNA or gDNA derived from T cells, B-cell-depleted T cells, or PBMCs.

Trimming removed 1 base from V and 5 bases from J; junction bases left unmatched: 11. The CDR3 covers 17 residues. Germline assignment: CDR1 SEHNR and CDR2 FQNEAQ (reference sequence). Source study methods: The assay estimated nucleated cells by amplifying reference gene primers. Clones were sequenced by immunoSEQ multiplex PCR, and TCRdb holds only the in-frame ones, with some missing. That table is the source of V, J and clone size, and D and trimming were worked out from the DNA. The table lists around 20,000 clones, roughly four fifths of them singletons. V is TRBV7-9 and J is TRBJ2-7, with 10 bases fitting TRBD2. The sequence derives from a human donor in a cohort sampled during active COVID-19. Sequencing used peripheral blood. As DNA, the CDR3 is TGTGCCAGCAGCTTAGTGGTGGCACTAGCGGGAATCCACGAGCAGTACTTC. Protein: CASSLVVALAGIHEQYF. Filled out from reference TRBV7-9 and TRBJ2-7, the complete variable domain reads DTGVSQNPRHKITKRGQNVTFRCDPISEHNRLYWYRQTLGQGPEFLTYFQNEAQLEKSRLLSDRFSAERPKGSFSTLEIQRTEQGDSAMYLCASSLVVALAGIHEQYFGPGTRLTVT.